This T cell receptor (beta chain) was captured in a study of neurological immune-mediated disorders (dated by TCRdb to the late 2010s). About the full investigation: The study compared peripheral blood TCR-beta repertoires of HTLV-I-associated myelopathy (HAM/TSP) patients, multiple sclerosis patients and healthy controls using UMI-based sequencing. The 106 TCR-beta libraries covered PBMC samples along with longitudinal samples, technical triplicates, and paired sorted CD4+ and CD8+ T-cell subsets. The cohort comprised roughly 69 subjects: around 15 HAM/TSP patients, 35 or so multiple sclerosis patients and about 20 healthy controls. Longitudinal HAM/TSP and healthy donors had 3 time-points each (roughly 3-40 month intervals).

The time point tag for this specimen amounts to: longitudinal time-point 2. Libraries from unsorted PBMCs were made from 2 million PBMCs kept in RNAlater at -80 degrees C until RNA extraction. Peripheral blood underwent Ficoll-Hypaque density gradient centrifugation to isolate PBMCs, which were then cryopreserved in liquid nitrogen. Ten or more counts support this clonotype. There is no known antigen for this receptor. It has no much larger one-base neighbor in the sample; base qualities were not kept. cDNA synthesis used template-switch 5'RACE with a primer carrying a 10-nucleotide random unique molecular identifier tagging each TCR transcript. Over 200 million TCR-beta sequences, covering 15-18 subjects, were produced in each sequencing run. Total RNA was extracted with the RNeasy kit. Using the KAPA Real-time Library Amplification kit, TCR-beta VDJ regions were amplified with primers for the TCR constant region and the 5'RACE anchor. A first PCR added sample indexes and Illumina adaptors, and a second PCR then raised library yield. After Ampure bead purification, the TCR product of roughly 650 bp was size-selected on a 2% E-gel SizeSelection system. Library quality was checked on a Bioanalyzer, concentration was measured with Qubit, and libraries were quantified with the Kapa Library Quantification kit before pooling. An Illumina HiSeq 2500 was used to sequence the libraries paired-end at 2 x 150 bp. To increase sequence diversity, about 25-31% phiX was spiked into each library pool. The published analysis was carried out like this. The quality-filtered reads were processed with the UMI-based MiGEC pipeline, whose error correction step removed more than 80% of the raw TCR sequences. IMGT germline references were used for aligning VDJ genes, and each clonotype was defined as a unique CDR3 amino acid sequence together with its V-J genes. Clonal expansion, Shannon diversity and CDR3 relatedness (CalcPairwiseDistances, ClusterSamples) were evaluated with VDJtools, and phylogenetic trees were built with CLCbio workbench. A clone was classed as expanded if it had 8 or more unique UMIs, a cutoff based on coefficient-of-variation modelling across technical triplicates. The raw public data were reprocessed by TCRdb itself: fastp quality trimming at Q25, MiXCR clonotype calling, in-frame beta chains only. When rows share a CDR3 protein, they turn into one entry using the most common DNA and genes. TCRdb assigned the V and J calls; the authors' analysis was not used. A total of tens of thousands of distinct CDR3 sequences appear in this sample, roughly an eighth of them only once. In total, the top ten clones hold roughly 4.8% of the sample.

The investigation overall reported the following: TCR clonal expansion was highest in HAM/TSP patients and lowest in MS patients, with MS patients falling below even healthy controls. No identical CDR3 amino acid sequences were found to be shared among expanded clones across subjects, suggesting that TCR-beta repertoires were private in all groups.

Measured from the cysteine to the phenylalanine, the CDR3 is 17 residues long. Only the CDR3 DNA is retained, 51 bases long and in frame from the first base. V has 0 bases trimmed and J has 2 bases trimmed; junction bases matching no gene number 1. The germline V gene encodes CDR1 SGHRS and CDR2 YFSETQ. The chain is encoded by TRBV5-1 joined to TRBJ2-5; 16 bases in the middle match TRBD2. The source is a female donor with HTLV-1-associated myelopathy (HAM/TSP). The sample consisted of PBMCs. In nucleotides, the sequence is TGCGCCAGCAGCTTGGTGGGACTAGCGGGGGGGCAAGAGACCCAGTACTTC. Translation gives CASSLVGLAGGQETQYF. Here the CDR3 is joined to the reference TRBV5-1 and TRBJ2-5 genes, and the full variable domain is: KAGVTQTPRYLIKTRGQQVTLSCSPISGHRSVSWYQQTPGQGLQFLFEYFSETQRNKGNFPGRFSGRQFSNSRSEMNVSTLELGDSALYLCASSLVGLAGGQETQYFGPGTRLLVL.